This T cell receptor (beta chain) was sequenced for a study of T cells after yellow fever vaccination. Study conclusions and caveats: Relatively few clonotypes were ones that appeared in both CD4 and CD8 compartments.

The 5'RACE template-switching step produced TCR cDNA and added a universal primer site and UMIs. TCRdb passed the 5' RACE reads through MiXCR, listing each CDR3 protein once. The data hold roughly 340,000 distinct CDR3 sequences, with roughly 4% observed a single time. This clonotype was seen at least ten times. Its specificity is not known. Germline CDR1 reads LGHDT; CDR2 reads YNNKEL (reference sequence). The CDR3 contains 14 residues. Deletions cut 5 bases from V and 7 bases from J, with 14 bases between. The V call is TRBV3-1, the J call TRBJ2-2; the D gene could be TRBD1 or TRBD2 (6 bases each). Material: PBMCs, obtained 5 days after the yellow fever booster vaccination. This receptor was taken from a man younger than 30 who received the YFV17D yellow fever vaccine. The CDR3 reads CASSRGAQGGELFF. In DNA form, the CDR3 reads TGTGCCAGCAGCAGGGGGGCCCAGGGCGGGGAGCTGTTTTTT.